The 5 T cell receptor beta chains given below trace back to one sample, sequenced in a study of cytotoxic CD8 clonotypes in ibrutinib-treated CLL. The method was immunoSEQ multiplex PCR; TCRdb's version includes in-frame clones alone and lacks a portion of them. The table includes about 68,000 clones, 68% detected once. The material sequenced was PBMCs, taken after 12 months of ibrutinib treatment. Receptors were obtained from a human donor with chronic lymphocytic leukemia.

The chain couples TRBV10-2 to TRBJ1-3; D gene uncertain. V was clipped by 11 bases and J by 1 base, with 6 bases between them. The CDR3 is 11 residues long. Germline CDR1 WSHSY, CDR2 SAAADI. CDR3 protein: CAGGSGNTIYF. DNA for the CDR3: TGCGCCGGCGGGTCTGGAAACACCATATATTTT.

This chain joins TRBV20-1 and TRBJ2-1; 7 bases are shared with TRBD2. The CDR3 is 11 amino acids. Germline V gene sequence: CDR1 DFQATT, CDR2 SNEGSKA (reference sequence). V shed 3 bases and J 10 bases; nucleotides not matched to a gene: 3. The CDR3, as DNA: TGCAGTGCTAGGGCGGGGGACGAGCAGTTCTTC. Its translation is CSARAGDEQFF.

The chain recombines TRBV10-1 with TRBJ2-5, with a possible D match to TRBD1 (6 bases). The germline V gene encodes CDR1 WNHNN and CDR2 SYGVQD (reference sequence). The CDR3 is 13 amino acids. V was cut by 3 bases and J by 3 bases, with 8 bases left in between. In nucleotides, the CDR3 is TGCGCCAGCAGTGAAAGGACAGAAGAGACCCAGTACTTC. This codes for CASSERTEETQYF.

This clone was seen a handful of times. This chain uses TRBV6-1 with TRBJ1-6, with D possibly TRBD1 on 5 matching bases. Trimming stripped 1 base from V and 10 bases from J, with 8 bases between. Per germline, CDR1 MNHNS and CDR2 SASEGT. The CDR3 runs to 13 residues. CDR3 sequence: CASSEGWGSPLHF. The CDR3 DNA reads as TGTGCCAGCAGTGAAGGATGGGGGTCACCCCTCCACTTT.

This clone showed up just a few times. The chain's CDR3 is CASSRDRGTNYGYTF. The CDR3 DNA sequence: TGTGCCAGCTCTCGGGACAGGGGGACTAACTATGGCTACACCTTC. J is TRBJ1-2 and V is TRBV2; 11 bases are shared with TRBD1. The CDR3 covers 15 residues. V was clipped by 8 bases and J by 0 bases; unmatched bases: 5. Germline V gene lookup returns CDR1 SNHLY and CDR2 FYNNEI. The full variable domain, completed using reference TRBV2 and TRBJ1-2, is EPEVTQTPSHQVTQMGQEVILRCVPISNHLYFYWYRQILGQKVEFLVSFYNNEISEKSEIFDDQFSVERPDGSNFTLKIRSTKLEDSAMYFCASSRDRGTNYGYTFGSGTRLTVV.